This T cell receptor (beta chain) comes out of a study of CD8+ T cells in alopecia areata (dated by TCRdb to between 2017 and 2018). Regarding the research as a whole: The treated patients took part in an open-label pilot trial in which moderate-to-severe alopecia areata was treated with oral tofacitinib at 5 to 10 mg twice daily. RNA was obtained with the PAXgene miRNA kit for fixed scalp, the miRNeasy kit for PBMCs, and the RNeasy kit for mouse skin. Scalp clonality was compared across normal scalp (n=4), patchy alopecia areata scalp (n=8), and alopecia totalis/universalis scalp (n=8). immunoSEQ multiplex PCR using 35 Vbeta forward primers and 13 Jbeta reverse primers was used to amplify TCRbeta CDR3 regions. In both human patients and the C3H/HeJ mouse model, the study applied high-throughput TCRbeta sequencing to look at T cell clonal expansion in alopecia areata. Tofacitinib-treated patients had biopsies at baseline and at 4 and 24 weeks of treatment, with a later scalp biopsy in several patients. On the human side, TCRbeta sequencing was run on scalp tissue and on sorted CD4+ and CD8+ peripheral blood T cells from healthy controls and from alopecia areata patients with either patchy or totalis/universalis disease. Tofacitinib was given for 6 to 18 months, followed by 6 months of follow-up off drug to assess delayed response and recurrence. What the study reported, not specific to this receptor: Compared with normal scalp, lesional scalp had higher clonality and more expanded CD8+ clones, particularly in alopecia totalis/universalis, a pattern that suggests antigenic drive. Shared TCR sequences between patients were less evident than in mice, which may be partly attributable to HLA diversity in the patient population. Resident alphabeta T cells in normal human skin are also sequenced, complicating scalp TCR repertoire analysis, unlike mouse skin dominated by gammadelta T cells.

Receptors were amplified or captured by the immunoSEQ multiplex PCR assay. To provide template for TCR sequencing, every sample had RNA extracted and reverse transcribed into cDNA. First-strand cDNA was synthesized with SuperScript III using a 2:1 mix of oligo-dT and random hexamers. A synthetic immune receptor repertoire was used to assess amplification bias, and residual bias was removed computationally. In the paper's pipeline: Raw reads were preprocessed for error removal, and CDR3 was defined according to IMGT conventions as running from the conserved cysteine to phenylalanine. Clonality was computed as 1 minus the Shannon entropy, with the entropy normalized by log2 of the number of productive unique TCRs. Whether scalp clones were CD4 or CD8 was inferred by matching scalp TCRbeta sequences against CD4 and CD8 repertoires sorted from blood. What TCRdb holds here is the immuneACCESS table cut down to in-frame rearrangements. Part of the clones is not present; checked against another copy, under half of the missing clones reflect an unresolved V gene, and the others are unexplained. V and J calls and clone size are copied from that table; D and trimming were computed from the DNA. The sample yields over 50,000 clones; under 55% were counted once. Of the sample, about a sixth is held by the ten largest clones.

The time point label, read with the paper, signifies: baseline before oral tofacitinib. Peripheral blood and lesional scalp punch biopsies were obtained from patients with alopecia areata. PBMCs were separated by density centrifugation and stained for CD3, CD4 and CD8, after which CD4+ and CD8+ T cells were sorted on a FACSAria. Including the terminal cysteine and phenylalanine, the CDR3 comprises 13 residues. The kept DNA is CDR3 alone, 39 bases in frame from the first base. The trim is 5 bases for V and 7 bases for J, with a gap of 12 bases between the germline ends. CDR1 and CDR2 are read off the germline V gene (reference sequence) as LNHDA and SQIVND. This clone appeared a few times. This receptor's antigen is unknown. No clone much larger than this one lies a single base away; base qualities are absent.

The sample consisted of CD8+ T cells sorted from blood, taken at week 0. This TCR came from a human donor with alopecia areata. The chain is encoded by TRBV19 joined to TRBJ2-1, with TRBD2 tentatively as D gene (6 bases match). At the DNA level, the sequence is TGTGCCAGTAGTCCGGGACTCCGAAATGAGCAGTTCTTC. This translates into CASSPGLRNEQFF.